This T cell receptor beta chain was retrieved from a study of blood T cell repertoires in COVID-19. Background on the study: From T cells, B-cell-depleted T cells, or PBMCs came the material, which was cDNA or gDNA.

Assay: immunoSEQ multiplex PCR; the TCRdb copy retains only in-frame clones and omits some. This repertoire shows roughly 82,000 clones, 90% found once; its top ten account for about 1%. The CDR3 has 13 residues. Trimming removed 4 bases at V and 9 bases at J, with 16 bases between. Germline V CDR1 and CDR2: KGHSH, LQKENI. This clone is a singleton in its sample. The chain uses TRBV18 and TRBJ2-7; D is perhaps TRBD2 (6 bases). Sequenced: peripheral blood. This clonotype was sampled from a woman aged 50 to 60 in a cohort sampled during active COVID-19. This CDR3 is CASSLGREEGQYF. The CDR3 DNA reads TGTGCCAGCTCACTTGGCAGGGAGGAAGGGCAGTACTTC.